Listed below are T cell receptor beta chains from one sample, sequenced in a study of T cell responses to AZD1222 COVID-19 vaccine. Sequencing used immunoSEQ multiplex PCR; TCRdb keeps in-frame clones, though not all of them. The table lists roughly 120,000 clones, more than 85% of them singletons. The sample was peripheral blood, taken 28 days after the second AZD1222 dose. The receptors come from an adult who received the AZD1222 COVID-19 vaccine. CDR3s include the opening cysteine and the closing phenylalanine or tryptophan. The D gene is left open where the match is weak. Size tells how often a clone was seen (once, few, many) or the class of an expanded clone, and some rows leave it out.

V gene	D gene	J gene	clone size	CDR3 DNA	CDR3 protein
TRBV7-3	NA	TRBJ2-7	NA	TGTGCCAGCAGCTTAATTCCAGCTCGAGGGTTCTACGAGCAGTACTTC	CASSLIPARGFYEQYF
TRBV12-1	NA	TRBJ2-7	NA	TGTGCCAGCAGCTCCGGACTAGCGGACTCCTACGAGCAGTACTTC	CASSSGLADSYEQYF
TRBV19	NA	TRBJ1-1	NA	TGTGCCAGTAGCAAAACCGGGCCCTTGAACACTGAAGCTTTCTTT	CASSKTGPLNTEAFF
TRBV6-2/TRBV6-3	TRBD1	TRBJ1-6	NA	TGTGCCAGCAGTAGCTCGGACAGGGTTTTGGATTCACCCCTCCACTTT	CASSSSDRVLDSPLHF
TRBV9	TRBD1	TRBJ2-4	NA	TGTGCCAGCAGCCCGACAGGGGGCTCGAACATTCAGTACTTC	CASSPTGGSNIQYF
TRBV21-1	NA	TRBJ2-5	once	TGTGCCAGCAGCAAAGAACGTCAGGGAGGGGAGACCCAGTACTTC	CASSKERQGGETQYF
TRBV5-4	NA	TRBJ2-7	NA	TGTGCCAGCAGCGGGTCAGGGTCTACCTACGAGCAGTACTTC	CASSGSGSTYEQYF
TRBV4-1	NA	TRBJ1-2	NA	TGCGCCAGCAGCCAAGCCAGGAACTATGGCTACACCTTC	CASSQARNYGYTF
TRBV28	TRBD2	TRBJ2-7	few	TGTGCCAGCAGTTTCCCCGGGGGGGGCTACGAGCAGTACTTC	CASSFPGGGYEQYF
TRBV6-1	NA	TRBJ2-6	NA	TGTGCCAGCAGTGAGGGGGCCTCTGGGGCCAACGTCCTGACTTTC	CASSEGASGANVLTF
TRBV5-6	TRBD2	TRBJ2-7	NA	TGTGCCAGCAGCTTGATTGGCGGGAGTGAATACGAGCAGTACTTC	CASSLIGGSEYEQYF
TRBV11-3	NA	TRBJ2-3	NA	TGTGCCAGCAGCTTAGATCATCACTGGAATACGCAGTATTTT	CASSLDHHWNTQYF
TRBV19	NA	TRBJ2-2	NA	TGTGCCAGTAGTCCCCCGCCAGAGGGCACCGGGGAGCTGTTTTTT	CASSPPPEGTGELFF
TRBV7-9	NA	TRBJ2-7	NA	TGTGCCAGCAGCCCCGCGGGCTACGAGCAGTACTTC	CASSPAGYEQYF
TRBV15	NA	TRBJ2-6	NA	TGTGCCACCAGCAGAGATCCAGCTGGGGCCAACGTCCTGACTTTC	CATSRDPAGANVLTF
TRBV4-3	NA	TRBJ1-1	NA	TGCGCCAGCAGCCAAGATCGATGGACTGAAGCTTTCTTT	CASSQDRWTEAFF
TRBV4-3	NA	TRBJ2-7	NA	TGCGCCAGCAGCAAGCTGACGGGAGTATCGGGAAGCGAGCAGTACTTC	CASSKLTGVSGSEQYF
TRBV11-2	NA	TRBJ2-7	NA	TGTGCCAGCAGCTTCTTTGGGGGGTACGAGCAGTACTTC	CASSFFGGYEQYF
TRBV2	NA	TRBJ2-7	NA	TGTGCCAGCAGTGAGTATATGGAAATTACTTCCACCTACGAGCAGTACTTC	CASSEYMEITSTYEQYF
TRBV5-1	TRBD1	TRBJ2-1	NA	TGCGCCAGCAGCTTGGCTCCAGGGGGAGCTGAGCAGTTCTTC	CASSLAPGGAEQFF
TRBV10-3	NA	TRBJ1-6	NA	TGTGCCATCTCCACGGGGGGCTCCTATAATTCACCCCTCCACTTT	CAISTGGSYNSPLHF
TRBV19	NA	TRBJ2-1	NA	TGTGCCAGTTCCAGGGGACCGTCCTACAATGAGCAGTTCTTC	CASSRGPSYNEQFF
TRBV7-9	TRBD1	TRBJ2-2	NA	TGTGCCAGCAGCCAACGGACAGGGAGTAGCGGGGAGCTGTTTTTT	CASSQRTGSSGELFF
TRBV7-9	NA	TRBJ2-7	NA	TGTGCCAGCAGTTTAGTCTACGAGCAGTACTTC	CASSLVYEQYF
TRBV30	NA	TRBJ2-5	NA	TGTGCCTGGAGGCGAAAAAGCAGGGACGAGACCCAGTACTTC	CAWRRKSRDETQYF
TRBV11-2	NA	TRBJ2-7	NA	TGTGCCAGCAGCTTACAGGGTCCCCACGAGCAGTACTTC	CASSLQGPHEQYF
TRBV7-8	NA	TRBJ1-1	NA	TGTGCCAGCCGTCATTTGGGCGTGGGCACTGAAGCTTTCTTT	CASRHLGVGTEAFF
TRBV5-1	TRBD2	TRBJ2-5	NA	TGCGCCAGTGGGGGACTAGCGGGATCGCAAGAGACCCAGTACTTC	CASGGLAGSQETQYF
TRBV11-2	NA	TRBJ2-2	NA	TGTGCCAGCAGCTTATCAGTGGCGGGCACCGGGGAGCTGTTTTTT	CASSLSVAGTGELFF
TRBV5-4	NA	TRBJ2-5	NA	TGTGCCAGCAGCGGAGGGGGCGGGGGCCGGGAGACCCAGTACTTC	CASSGGGGGRETQYF
TRBV19	NA	TRBJ2-2	few	TGTGCCAGTAGTATCACGGGGGTGGACACCGGGGAGCTGTTTTTT	CASSITGVDTGELFF
TRBV7-9	NA	TRBJ2-2	NA	TGTGCCAGCAGCTTAGAATGGGTCACCGGGGAGCTGTTTTTT	CASSLEWVTGELFF
TRBV12-3/TRBV12-4	TRBD1	TRBJ1-2	NA	TGTGCCAGCAGCCCGACAGGGATCTATGGCTACACCTTC	CASSPTGIYGYTF
TRBV7-3	NA	TRBJ1-6	few	TGTGCCAGCAGCGCGGGGTCTGGATCACCCCTCCACTTT	CASSAGSGSPLHF
TRBV9	TRBD2	TRBJ2-7	once	TGTGCCAGCAGCGTAGGAGGCGGGGAGGGCTACGAGCAGTACTTC	CASSVGGGEGYEQYF
TRBV6-5	TRBD1	TRBJ2-1	few	TGTGCCAGCAAGCTTTCCGGGACAGGGTACAATGAGCAGTTCTTC	CASKLSGTGYNEQFF
TRBV28	TRBD1	TRBJ1-6	once	TGTGCCAGCAGCCCCGGACAGGACCTATCCCTCCACTTT	CASSPGQDLSLHF
TRBV2	NA	TRBJ1-5	NA	TGTGCCAGCAGTGACCCGGGCCTTGGCAGCAATCAGCCCCAGCATTTT	CASSDPGLGSNQPQHF
TRBV18	TRBD2	TRBJ2-1	NA	TGTGCCAGCTCACCGGGACTAGCGAACAATGAGCAGTTCTTC	CASSPGLANNEQFF
TRBV10-3	NA	TRBJ1-5	NA	TGTGCCATCAGTGAGTCCGGTGGTCAGCCCCAGCATTTT	CAISESGGQPQHF
TRBV4-1	TRBD1	TRBJ2-7	NA	TGCGCCAGCAGCTTTCGACAGGGGGAGGGGAGCTCCTACGAGCAGTACTTC	CASSFRQGEGSSYEQYF